In its sample, the clone carrying this T cell receptor beta chain was seen once. The entry originates in a study of blood T cell repertoires in COVID-19. Study-level information: Researchers got acute and convalescent COVID-19 samples from the United States, Italy and Spain.

Assay used: immunoSEQ multiplex PCR; TCRdb lists only in-frame clones, some missing. The sample lists about 76,000 clones, about 90% seen once, with roughly 6.1% in the top ten. With 4 bases clipped from V and 3 bases from J, the junction kept 9 bases outside the gene matches. Looked up from germline, CDR1 is SGHVS and CDR2 is FNYEAQ. The CDR3 is 15 amino acids. The clonotype originates from a human donor in a cohort sampled during active COVID-19. The sample consisted of peripheral blood. The chain is built from TRBV7-6 and TRBJ2-7, with 7 bases identical to TRBD1. The CDR3 region is CASSSDDRANYEQYF. Written as DNA, the CDR3 is TGTGCCAGCAGCTCAGATGACAGGGCCAACTACGAGCAGTACTTC. The whole variable domain, remainder taken from reference TRBV7-6 and TRBJ2-7, is GAGVSQSPRYKVTKRGQDVALRCDPISGHVSLYWYRQALGQGPEFLTYFNYEAQQDKSGLPNDRFSAERPEGSISTLTIQRTEQRDSAMYRCASSSDDRANYEQYFGPGTRLTVT.